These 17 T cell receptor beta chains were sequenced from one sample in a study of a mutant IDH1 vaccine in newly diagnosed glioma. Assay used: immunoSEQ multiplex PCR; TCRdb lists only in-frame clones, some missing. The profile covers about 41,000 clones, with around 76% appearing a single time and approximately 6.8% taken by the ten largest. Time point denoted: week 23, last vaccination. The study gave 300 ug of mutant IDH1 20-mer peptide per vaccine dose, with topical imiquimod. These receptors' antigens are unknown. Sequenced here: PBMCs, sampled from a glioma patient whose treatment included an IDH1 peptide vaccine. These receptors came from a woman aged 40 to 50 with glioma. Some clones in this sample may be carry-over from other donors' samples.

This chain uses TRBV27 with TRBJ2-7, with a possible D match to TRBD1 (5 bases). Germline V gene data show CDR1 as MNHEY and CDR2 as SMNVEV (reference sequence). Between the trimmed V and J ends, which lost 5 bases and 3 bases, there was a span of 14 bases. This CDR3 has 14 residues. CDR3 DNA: TGTGCCAGCAGTCCCCGAGCAGGGTACTACGAGCAGTACTTC. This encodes CASSPRAGYYEQYF.

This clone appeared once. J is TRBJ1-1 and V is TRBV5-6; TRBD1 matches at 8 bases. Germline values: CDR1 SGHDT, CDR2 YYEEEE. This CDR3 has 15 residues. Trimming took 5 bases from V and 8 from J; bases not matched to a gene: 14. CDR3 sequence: CASSSAPSTGAEAFF. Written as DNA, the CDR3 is TGTGCCAGCAGTTCTGCCCCCTCGACAGGGGCCGAAGCTTTCTTT.

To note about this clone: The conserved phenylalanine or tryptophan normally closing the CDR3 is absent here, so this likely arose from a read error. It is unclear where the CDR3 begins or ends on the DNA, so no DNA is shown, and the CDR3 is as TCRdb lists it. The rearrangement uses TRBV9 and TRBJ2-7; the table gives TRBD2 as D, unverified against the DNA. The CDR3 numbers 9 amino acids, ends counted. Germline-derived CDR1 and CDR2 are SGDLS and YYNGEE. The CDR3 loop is CALRLVDLY.

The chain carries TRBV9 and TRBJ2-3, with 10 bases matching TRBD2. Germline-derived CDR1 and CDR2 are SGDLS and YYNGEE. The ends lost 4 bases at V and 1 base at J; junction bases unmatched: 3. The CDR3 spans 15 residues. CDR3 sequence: CASSSLAGGTDTQYF. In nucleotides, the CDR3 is TGTGCCAGCAGCTCGCTAGCGGGAGGCACAGATACGCAGTATTTT.

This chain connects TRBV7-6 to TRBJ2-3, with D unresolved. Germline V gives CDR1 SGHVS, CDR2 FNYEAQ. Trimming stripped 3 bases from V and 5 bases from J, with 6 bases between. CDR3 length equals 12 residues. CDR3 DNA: TGTGCCAGCAGCTTTCAAGGAGATACGCAGTATTTT. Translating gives CASSFQGDTQYF.

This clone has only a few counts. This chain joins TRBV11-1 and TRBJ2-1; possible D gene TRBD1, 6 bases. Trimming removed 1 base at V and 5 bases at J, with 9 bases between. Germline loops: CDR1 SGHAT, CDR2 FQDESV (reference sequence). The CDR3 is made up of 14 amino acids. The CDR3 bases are TGTGCCAGCAGCTTAGAAGACAGGAACAATGAGCAGTTCTTC. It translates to CASSLEDRNNEQFF.

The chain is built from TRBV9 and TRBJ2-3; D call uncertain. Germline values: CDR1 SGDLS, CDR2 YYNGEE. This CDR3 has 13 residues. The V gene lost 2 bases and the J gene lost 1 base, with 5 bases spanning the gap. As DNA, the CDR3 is TGTGCCAGCAGCGTGTCTCGCACAGATACGCAGTATTTT. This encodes CASSVSRTDTQYF.

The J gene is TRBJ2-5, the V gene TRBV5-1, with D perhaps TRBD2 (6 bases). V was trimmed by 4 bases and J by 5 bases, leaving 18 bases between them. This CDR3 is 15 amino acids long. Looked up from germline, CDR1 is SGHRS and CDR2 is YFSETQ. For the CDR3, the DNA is TGCGCCAGCAGCGCCCTCCCGGGAGATGGGGAGACCCAGTACTTC. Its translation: CASSALPGDGETQYF. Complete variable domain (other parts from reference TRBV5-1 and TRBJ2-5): KAGVTQTPRYLIKTRGQQVTLSCSPISGHRSVSWYQQTPGQGLQFLFEYFSETQRNKGNFPGRFSGRQFSNSRSEMNVSTLELGDSALYLCASSALPGDGETQYFGPGTRLLVL.

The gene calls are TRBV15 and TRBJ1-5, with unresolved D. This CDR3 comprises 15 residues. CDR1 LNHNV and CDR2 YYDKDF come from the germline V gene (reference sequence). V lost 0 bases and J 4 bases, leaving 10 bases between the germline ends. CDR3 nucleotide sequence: TGTGCCACCAGCAGAGATGCGCAACCTAATCAGCCCCAGCATTTT. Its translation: CATSRDAQPNQPQHF. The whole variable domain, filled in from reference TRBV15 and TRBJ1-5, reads DAMVIQNPRYQVTQFGKPVTLSCSQTLNHNVMYWYQQKSSQAPKLLFHYYDKDFNNEADTPDNFQSRRPNTSFCFLDIRSPGLGDTAMYLCATSRDAQPNQPQHFGDGTRLSIL.

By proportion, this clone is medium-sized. CDR3 nucleotide sequence: TGCGCCAGCAGCTCGGGACTAGCGGATTACGAGCAGTACTTC. This sequence encodes CASSSGLADYEQYF. The chain joins TRBV5-1 to TRBJ2-7; TRBD2 agrees at 11 bases. V dropped 3 bases and J dropped 4; count of bases not matched to a gene: 3. The CDR3 extends over 14 amino acids. The germline CDR1 and CDR2 sequences are SGHRS and YFSETQ.

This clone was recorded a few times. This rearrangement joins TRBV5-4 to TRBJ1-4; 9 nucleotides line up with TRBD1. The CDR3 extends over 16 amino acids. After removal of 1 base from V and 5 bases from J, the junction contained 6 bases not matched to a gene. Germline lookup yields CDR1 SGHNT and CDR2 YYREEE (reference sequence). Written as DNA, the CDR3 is TGTGCCAGCAGCTTGAAAGGACAGGGGCTGAATGAAAAACTGTTTTTT. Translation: CASSLKGQGLNEKLFF.

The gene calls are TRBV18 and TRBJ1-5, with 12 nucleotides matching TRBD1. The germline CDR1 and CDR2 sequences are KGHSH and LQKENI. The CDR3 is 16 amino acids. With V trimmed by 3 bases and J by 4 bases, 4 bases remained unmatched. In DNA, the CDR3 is TGTGCCAGCTCACCGGGGACAGGGGGCATTAATCAGCCCCAGCATTTT. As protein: CASSPGTGGINQPQHF.

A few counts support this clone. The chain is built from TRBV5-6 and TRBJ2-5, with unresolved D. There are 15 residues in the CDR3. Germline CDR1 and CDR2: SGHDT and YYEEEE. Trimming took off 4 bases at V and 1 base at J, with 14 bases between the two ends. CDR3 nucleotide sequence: TGTGCCAGCAGCCCCCGTTTTAGGTCCCAAGAGACCCAGTACTTC. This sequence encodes CASSPRFRSQETQYF.

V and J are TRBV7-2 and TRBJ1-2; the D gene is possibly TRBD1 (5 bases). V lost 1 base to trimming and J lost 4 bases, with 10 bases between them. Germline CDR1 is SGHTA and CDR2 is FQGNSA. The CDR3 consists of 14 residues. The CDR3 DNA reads TGTGCCAGCAGCTTAGTACAGGCGGGCTATGGCTACACCTTC. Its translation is CASSLVQAGYGYTF.

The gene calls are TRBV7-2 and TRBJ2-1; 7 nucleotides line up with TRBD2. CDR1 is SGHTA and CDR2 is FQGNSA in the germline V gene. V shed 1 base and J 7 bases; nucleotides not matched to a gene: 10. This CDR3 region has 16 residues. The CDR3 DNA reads TGTGCCAGCAGCTTAGGCTGGCGCGGGAGAGGAAATGAGCAGTTCTTC. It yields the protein CASSLGWRGRGNEQFF.

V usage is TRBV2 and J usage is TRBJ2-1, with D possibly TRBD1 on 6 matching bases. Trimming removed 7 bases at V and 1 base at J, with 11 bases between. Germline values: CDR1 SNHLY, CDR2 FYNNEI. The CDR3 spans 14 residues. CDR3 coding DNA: TGTGCCAGCAATGGGGACATGTCCTACAATGAGCAGTTCTTC. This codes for CASNGDMSYNEQFF.

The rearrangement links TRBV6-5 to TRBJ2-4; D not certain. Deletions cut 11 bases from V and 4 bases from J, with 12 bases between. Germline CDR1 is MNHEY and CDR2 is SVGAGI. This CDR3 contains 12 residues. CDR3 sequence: CAAGEGKNIQYF. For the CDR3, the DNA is TGTGCCGCTGGGGAAGGGAAAAACATTCAGTACTTC.